One TCR beta chain is described in this entry. This sample is drawn from a study of blood T cell repertoires in COVID-19. Overall study context: COVID-19 samples, acute and convalescent, were from the United States, Italy and Spain. Sources were T cells, B-cell-depleted T cells, or PBMCs; the material itself was cDNA or gDNA.

Participants spanned ages about 18 to 95 years and resided in roughly 22 US areas. From germline, CDR1 is SNHLY and CDR2 FYNNEI. Trimming left V 1 base short and J 3 bases short, with 9 bases between. The CDR3 is 14 residues long. Original analysis: Estimation of nucleated cell counts was performed using reference gene primer amplification. Only in-frame clones appear in the TCRdb table, and some are missing; sequencing was by immunoSEQ multiplex PCR. That table gives V, J and clone size, and the DNA gave D and trimming. The repertoire has over 300,000 clones, around 86% of them found once; the top ten carry under 11%.

This TCR came from a woman aged 18 to 35 who had recovered from COVID-19. The sample taken for sequencing was PBMCs or T cells enriched from blood (not recorded which). This sequence joins TRBV2 and TRBJ1-1; D gene ambiguous. This CDR3 is CASSEGPVDTEAFF. Written as DNA, the CDR3 is TGTGCCAGCAGTGAAGGCCCGGTGGACACTGAAGCTTTCTTT. The full variable domain, its missing parts supplied by reference TRBV2 and TRBJ1-1, is EPEVTQTPSHQVTQMGQEVILRCVPISNHLYFYWYRQILGQKVEFLVSFYNNEISEKSEIFDDQFSVERPDGSNFTLKIRSTKLEDSAMYFCASSEGPVDTEAFFGQGTRLTVV.